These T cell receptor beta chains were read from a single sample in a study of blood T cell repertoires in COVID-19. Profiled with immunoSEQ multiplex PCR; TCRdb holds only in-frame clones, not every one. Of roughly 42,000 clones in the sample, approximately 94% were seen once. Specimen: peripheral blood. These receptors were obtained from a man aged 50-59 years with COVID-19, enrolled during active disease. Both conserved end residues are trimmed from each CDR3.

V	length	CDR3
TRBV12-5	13	ASGGDRGRFAEAF
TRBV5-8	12	ASSLAGDGYGYT
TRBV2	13	ASSGLAERLHEQF
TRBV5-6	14	ASSLGAGVNTDTQY
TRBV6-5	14	ASSYPGTSGRNEQF
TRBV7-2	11	ASSLERDQPQH
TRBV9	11	ASSVGFQGEAF
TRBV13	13	ASSPRPGDQETQY
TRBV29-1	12	SVDVSGNAGELF
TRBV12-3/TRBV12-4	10	ASSTGGYGYT
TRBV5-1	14	ASSPGGDHSGNTIY
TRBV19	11	ASSIVAGDGYT
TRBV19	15	ASRGTSGGLGKNIQY
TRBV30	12	ARSGARGPYEQY
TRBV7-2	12	ASSAQGANQPQH
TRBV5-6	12	ASSLDKYNSPLH
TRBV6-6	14	ASSRGRWGQSHEQY
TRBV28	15	ASSSPWGGRSGQPQH
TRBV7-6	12	ASSLQGRATEAF
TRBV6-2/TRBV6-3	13	ASSYRRGSGTEQY
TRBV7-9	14	ASSFSKWGRDSPLH
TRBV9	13	ASSSTGTGNTEAF
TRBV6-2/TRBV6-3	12	ASSPVYPRLEQF
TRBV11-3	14	ASSSNRAGSYNEQF
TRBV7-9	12	ASSSTAFNQPQH
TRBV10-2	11	ASSETGTTEAF